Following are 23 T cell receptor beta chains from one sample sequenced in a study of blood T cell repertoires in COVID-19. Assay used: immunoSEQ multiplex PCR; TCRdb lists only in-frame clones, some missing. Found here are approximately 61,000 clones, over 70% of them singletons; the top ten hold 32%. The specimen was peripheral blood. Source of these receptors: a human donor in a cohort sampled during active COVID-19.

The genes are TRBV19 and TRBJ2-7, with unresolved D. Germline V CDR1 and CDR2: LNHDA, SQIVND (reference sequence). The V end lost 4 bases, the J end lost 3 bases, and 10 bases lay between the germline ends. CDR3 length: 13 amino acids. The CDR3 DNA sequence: TGTGCCAGTAGTAATTTACAGAGCTACGAGCAGTACTTC. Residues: CASSNLQSYEQYF.

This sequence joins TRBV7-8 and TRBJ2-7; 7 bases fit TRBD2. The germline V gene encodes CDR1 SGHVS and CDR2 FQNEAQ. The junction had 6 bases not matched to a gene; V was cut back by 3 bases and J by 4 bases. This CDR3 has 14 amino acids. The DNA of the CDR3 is TGTGCCAGCAGCTTGGGGAGGGCAACGTACGAGCAGTACTTC. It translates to CASSLGRATYEQYF.

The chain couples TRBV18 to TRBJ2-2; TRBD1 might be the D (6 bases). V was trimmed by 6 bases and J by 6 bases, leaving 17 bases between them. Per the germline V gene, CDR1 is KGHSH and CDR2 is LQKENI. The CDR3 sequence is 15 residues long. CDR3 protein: CASSPTGTTPGELFF. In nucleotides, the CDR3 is TGTGCCAGCTCGCCGACAGGAACCACCCCCGGGGAGCTGTTTTTT. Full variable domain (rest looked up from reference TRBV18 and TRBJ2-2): NAGVMQNPRHLVRRRGQEARLRCSPMKGHSHVYWYRQLPEEGLKFMVYLQKENIIDESGMPKERFSAEFPKEGPSILRIQQVVRGDSAAYFCASSPTGTTPGELFFGEGSRLTVL.

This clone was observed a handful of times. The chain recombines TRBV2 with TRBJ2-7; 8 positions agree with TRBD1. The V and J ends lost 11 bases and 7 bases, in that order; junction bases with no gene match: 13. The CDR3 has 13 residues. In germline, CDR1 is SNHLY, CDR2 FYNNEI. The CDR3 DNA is TGTGCCGGCCACGGCGTGGGGGACAGGGAGCAGTACTTC. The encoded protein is CAGHGVGDREQYF.

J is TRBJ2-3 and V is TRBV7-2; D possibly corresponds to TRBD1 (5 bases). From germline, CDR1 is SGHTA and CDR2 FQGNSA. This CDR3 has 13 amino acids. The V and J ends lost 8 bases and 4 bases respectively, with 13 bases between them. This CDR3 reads CASLFQGADTQYF. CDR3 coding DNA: TGTGCCAGCCTCTTCCAGGGCGCAGATACGCAGTATTTT. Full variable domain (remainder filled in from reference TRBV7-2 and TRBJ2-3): GAGVSQSPSNKVTEKGKDVELRCDPISGHTALYWYRQSLGQGLEFLIYFQGNSAPDKSGLPSDRFSAERTGGSVSTLTIQRTQQEDSAVYLCASLFQGADTQYFGPGTRLTVL.

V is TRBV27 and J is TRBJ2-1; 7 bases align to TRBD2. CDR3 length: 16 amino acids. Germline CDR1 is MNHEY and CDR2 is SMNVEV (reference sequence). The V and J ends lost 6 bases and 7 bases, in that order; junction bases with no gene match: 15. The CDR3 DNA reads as TGTGCCAGCAGCCCGCGACTAGCCGGGTTGGGGAATGAGCAGTTCTTC. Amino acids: CASSPRLAGLGNEQFF.

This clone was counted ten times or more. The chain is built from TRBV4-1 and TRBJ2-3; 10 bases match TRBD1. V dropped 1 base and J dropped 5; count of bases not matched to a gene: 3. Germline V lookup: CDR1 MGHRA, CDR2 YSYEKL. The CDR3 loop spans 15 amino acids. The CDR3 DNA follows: TGCGCCAGCAGCCAAGGACAGGGGGCTGGAGATACGCAGTATTTT. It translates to CASSQGQGAGDTQYF.

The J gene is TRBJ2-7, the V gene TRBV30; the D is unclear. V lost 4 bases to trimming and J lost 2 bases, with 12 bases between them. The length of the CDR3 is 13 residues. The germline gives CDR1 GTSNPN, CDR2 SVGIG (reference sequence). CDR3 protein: CAWNYDGAYEQYF. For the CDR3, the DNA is TGTGCCTGGAATTACGACGGAGCCTACGAGCAGTACTTC.

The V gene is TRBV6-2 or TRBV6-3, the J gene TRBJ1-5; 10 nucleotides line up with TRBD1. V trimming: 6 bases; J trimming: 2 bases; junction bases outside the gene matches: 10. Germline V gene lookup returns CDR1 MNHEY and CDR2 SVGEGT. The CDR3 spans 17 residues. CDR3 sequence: CASSPRWTGGGNQPQHF. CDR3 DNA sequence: TGTGCCAGCAGCCCTCGCTGGACAGGGGGGGGCAATCAGCCCCAGCATTTT.

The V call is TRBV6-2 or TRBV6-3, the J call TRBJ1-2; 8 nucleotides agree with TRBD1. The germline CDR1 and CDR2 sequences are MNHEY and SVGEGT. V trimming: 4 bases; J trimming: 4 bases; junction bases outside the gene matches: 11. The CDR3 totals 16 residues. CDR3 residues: CASSSERPGGLYGYTF. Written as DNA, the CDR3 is TGTGCCAGCAGTTCGGAAAGGCCAGGGGGCCTCTATGGCTACACCTTC.

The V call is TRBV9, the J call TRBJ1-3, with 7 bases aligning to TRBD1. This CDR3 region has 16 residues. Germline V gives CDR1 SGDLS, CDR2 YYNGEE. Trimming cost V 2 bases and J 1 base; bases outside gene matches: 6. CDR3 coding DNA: TGTGCCAGCAGCGTCGACAGGGTTCGGTCTGGAAACACCATATATTTT. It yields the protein CASSVDRVRSGNTIYF. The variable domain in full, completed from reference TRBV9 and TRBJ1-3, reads DSGVTQTPKHLITATGQRVTLRCSPRSGDLSVYWYQQSLDQGLQFLIQYYNGEERAKGNILERFSAQQFPDLHSELNLSSLELGDSALYFCASSVDRVRSGNTIYFGEGSWLTVV.

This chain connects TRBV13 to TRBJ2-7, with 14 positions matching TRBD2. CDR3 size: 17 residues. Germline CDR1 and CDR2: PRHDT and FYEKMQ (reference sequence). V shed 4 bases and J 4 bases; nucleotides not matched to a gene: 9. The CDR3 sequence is CASSSARLAGGQYEQYF. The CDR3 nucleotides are TGTGCCAGCAGCTCGGCGAGACTAGCGGGAGGGCAGTACGAGCAGTACTTC.

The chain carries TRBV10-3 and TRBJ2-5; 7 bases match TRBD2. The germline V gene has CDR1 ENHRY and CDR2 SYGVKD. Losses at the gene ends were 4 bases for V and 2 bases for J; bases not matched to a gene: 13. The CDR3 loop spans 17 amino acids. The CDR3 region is CAISGASGGDDQETQYF. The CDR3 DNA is TGTGCCATCAGTGGGGCTAGCGGAGGGGACGATCAAGAGACCCAGTACTTC.

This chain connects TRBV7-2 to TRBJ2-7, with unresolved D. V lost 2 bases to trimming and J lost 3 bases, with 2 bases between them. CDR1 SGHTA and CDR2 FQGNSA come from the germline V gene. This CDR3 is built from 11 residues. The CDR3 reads CASSLHYEQYF. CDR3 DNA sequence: TGTGCCAGCAGCTTACACTACGAGCAGTACTTC.

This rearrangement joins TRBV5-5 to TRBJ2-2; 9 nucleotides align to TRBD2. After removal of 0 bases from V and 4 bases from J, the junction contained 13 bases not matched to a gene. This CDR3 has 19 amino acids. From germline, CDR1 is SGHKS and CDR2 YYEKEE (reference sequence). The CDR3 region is CASSLALLAGWRVTGELFF. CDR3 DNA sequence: TGTGCCAGCAGCTTGGCGCTACTAGCGGGTTGGCGGGTCACCGGGGAGCTGTTTTTT.

The CDR3 sequence: CASSLTGAGTQYF. CDR3 coding DNA: TGTGCCAGCAGCTTGACAGGGGCGGGCACGCAGTATTTT. J is TRBJ2-3 and V is TRBV5-8; the match to TRBD1 covers 7 bases. The CDR3 loop spans 13 amino acids. Germline loops: CDR1 SGHTS, CDR2 YDEGEE. Germline trimming cut 1 base from V and 9 bases from J; bases unmatched to any gene: 5.

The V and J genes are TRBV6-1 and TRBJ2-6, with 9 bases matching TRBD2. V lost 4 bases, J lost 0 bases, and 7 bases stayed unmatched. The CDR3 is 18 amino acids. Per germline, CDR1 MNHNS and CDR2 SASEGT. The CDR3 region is CASSGGLAYLSGANVLTF. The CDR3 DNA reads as TGTGCCAGCAGTGGAGGACTAGCGTACCTCTCTGGGGCCAACGTCCTGACTTTC.

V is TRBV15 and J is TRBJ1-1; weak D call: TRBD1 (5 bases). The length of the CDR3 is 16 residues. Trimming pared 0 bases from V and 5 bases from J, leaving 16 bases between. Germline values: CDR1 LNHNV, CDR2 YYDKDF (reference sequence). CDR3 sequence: CATSRDRPPGGTEAFF. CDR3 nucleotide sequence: TGTGCCACCAGCAGAGATAGGCCTCCGGGGGGGACTGAAGCTTTCTTT.

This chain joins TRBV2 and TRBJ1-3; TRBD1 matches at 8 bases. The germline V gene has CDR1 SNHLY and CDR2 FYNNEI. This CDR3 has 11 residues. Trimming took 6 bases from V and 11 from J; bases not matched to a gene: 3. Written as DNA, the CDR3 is TGTGCCAGCAGCCGGGACAGGTCCATATATTTT. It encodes CASSRDRSIYF.

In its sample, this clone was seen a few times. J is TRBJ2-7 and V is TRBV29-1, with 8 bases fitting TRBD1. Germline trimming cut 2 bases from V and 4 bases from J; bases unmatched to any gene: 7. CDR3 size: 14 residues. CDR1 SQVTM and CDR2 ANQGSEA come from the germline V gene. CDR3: CSVESPGGLYEQYF. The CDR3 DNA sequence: TGCAGCGTTGAAAGCCCAGGGGGCCTTTACGAGCAGTACTTC.

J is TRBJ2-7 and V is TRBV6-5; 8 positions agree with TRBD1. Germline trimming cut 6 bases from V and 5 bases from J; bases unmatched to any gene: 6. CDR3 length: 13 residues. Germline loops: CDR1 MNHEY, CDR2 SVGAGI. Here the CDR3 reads CASRKTGVDEQYF. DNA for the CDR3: TGTGCCAGCAGGAAGACAGGGGTGGACGAGCAGTACTTC.

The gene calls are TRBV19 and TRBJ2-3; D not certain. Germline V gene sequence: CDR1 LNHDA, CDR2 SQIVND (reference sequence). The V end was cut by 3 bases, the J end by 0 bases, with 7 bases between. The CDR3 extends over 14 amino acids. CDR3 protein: CASSIFLSTDTQYF. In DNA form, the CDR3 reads TGTGCCAGTAGTATTTTTCTAAGCACAGATACGCAGTATTTT.

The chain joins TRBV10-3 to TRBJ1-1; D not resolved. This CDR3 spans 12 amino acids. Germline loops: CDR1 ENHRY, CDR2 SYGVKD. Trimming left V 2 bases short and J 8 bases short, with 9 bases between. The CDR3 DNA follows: TGTGCCATCAGTGAGCCCGGGAGGGAAGCTTTCTTT. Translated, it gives CAISEPGREAFF.